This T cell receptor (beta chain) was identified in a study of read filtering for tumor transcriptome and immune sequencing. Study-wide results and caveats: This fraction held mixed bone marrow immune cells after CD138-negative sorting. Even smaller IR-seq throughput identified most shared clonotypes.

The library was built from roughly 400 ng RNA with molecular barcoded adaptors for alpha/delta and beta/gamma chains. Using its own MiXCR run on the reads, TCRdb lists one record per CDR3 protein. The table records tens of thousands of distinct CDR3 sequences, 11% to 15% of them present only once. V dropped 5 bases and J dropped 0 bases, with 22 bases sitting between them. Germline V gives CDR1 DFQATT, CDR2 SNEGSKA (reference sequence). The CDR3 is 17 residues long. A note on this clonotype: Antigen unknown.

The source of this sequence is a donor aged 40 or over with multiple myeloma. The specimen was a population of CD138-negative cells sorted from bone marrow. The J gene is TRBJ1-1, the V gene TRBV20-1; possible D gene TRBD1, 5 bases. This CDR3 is CSALQDTLVIMNTEAFF. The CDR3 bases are TGCAGTGCTCTCCAGGACACTCTGGTGATCATGAACACTGAAGCTTTCTTT.